This TCR beta chain was obtained from a study of blood T cell repertoires in COVID-19. As for the study in general: Italy, Spain and the United States were the sources of the convalescent and acute COVID-19 samples.

TCRdb's copy holds only in-frame clones and misses some; the assay was immunoSEQ multiplex PCR. Found here are 200,000 to 250,000 clones, about 84% of them singletons; the top ten hold around 1.8%. Turning to this clone: The identical CDR3 is also encoded by other nucleotide sequences in the sample.

Enrollees, about 18 to 100 years old, lived in approximately 24 US areas. Researchers sorted participants into cohorts using their self-reported clinical history. Germline-derived CDR1 and CDR2 are SGHRS and YFSETQ. The CDR3 consists of 14 residues. J lost 8 bases, V lost 4 bases, and 7 bases had no gene match. The sample taken for sequencing was PBMCs or T cells enriched from blood (not recorded which). The chain has TRBV5-1 and TRBJ1-4; 8 bases align to TRBD1. This receptor was obtained from a man aged 55 to 69 who had recovered from COVID-19. CDR3 nucleotide sequence: TGCGCCAGCAGCCTAGGACAGGGTCGGGAAAAACTGTTTTTT. This sequence encodes CASSLGQGREKLFF.